This T cell receptor beta chain originates from a study of cytomegalovirus exposure and HLA in healthy donors. The study's findings and limits: When analyzed later, a missense DCLRE1C variant was found to be linked to TCR beta V- and J-gene trimming. An Asian-associated ancestry cluster reportedly showed fewer N-insertions than the approximately 690-donor mean in a later analysis.

To note about this clone: Its specificity is unknown.

CDR1 and CDR2 from the germline V gene are MDHEN and SYDVKM. The CDR3 consists of 15 residues. Researchers ran the PCR with 60 Vbeta and 13 Jbeta primers. The data were produced by immunoSEQ multiplex PCR, yet TCRdb's version contains in-frame clones alone and is incomplete. This repertoire shows roughly 120,000 clones, around 81% found once; its top ten account for about 3.9%. This sequence was found in a woman under 40 in good health and CMV-seronegative. The chain has TRBV28 and TRBJ2-5; 11 bases are shared with TRBD2. The DNA end lines up better with TRBJ2-7; the J call may be wrong. The sample was PBMCs. The CDR3 is CASSLLAGERYEQYF. The CDR3 region has the DNA TGTGCCAGCAGCCTACTAGCGGGAGAACGCTACGAGCAGTACTTC.